This entry concerns a single T cell receptor (beta chain). Its antigen is as yet unknown. The sample is drawn from a study of T cell repertoires in cytomegalovirus infection. Study context: Recently identified HLA-C-restricted CMV epitopes were among the peptides used. A matching HLA type, together with CMV infection, was signaled by public TCR beta signatures. Study-level findings and limits: Carriers of CMV and the relevant HLA type were discriminated by public TCR beta frequency. CMV-specific TCR beta clonotypes restricted by HLA-C were the ones dominating the ex vivo response.

Using its own MiXCR run on the reads, TCRdb lists one record per CDR3 protein. The sample yields about 900,000 distinct CDR3 sequences, roughly 30% seen once. Germline CDR1 MNHEY, CDR2 SVGEGT. Trimming removed 2 bases at V and 2 bases at J, with 10 bases between. The CDR3 runs 15 residues. The sequenced sample was cultured CD8+ T cells from PBMCs, obtained from culture after CMV antigen stimulation. This TCR came from a human donor in good health (CMV status not recorded). Some clones in this sample may be carry-over from other donors' samples. The chain employs TRBV6-2 or TRBV6-3 and TRBJ2-1; D remains unclear. The CDR3 coding sequence is TGTGCCAGCAGTTACGGGGTTGGACCCTACAATGAGCAGTTCTTC. Amino acid sequence: CASSYGVGPYNEQFF.